The 23 T cell receptor beta chains below come from one sample, sequenced in a study of cytomegalovirus exposure and HLA in healthy donors. The PCR used 60 Vbeta and 13 Jbeta primers. Using immunoSEQ multiplex PCR, the repertoire was profiled, and TCRdb retains in-frame clones only, with some absent. This table holds 90,000 to 150,000 clones, about four fifths found once. The sequenced material came from PBMCs. The receptors derive from a woman in her forties in good health and CMV-seronegative.

The CDR3 DNA is TGTGCCAGCAGCCCTATTGGGACTAGCGGGGAGACCCAGTACTTC. It translates to CASSPIGTSGETQYF. This chain joins TRBV13 and TRBJ2-5, with TRBD2 identical over 12 bases. The CDR3 covers 15 residues. The germline gives CDR1 PRHDT, CDR2 FYEKMQ (reference sequence). J gave up 5 bases and V 5 bases, and 6 bases lay outside the gene matches.

The chain couples TRBV27 to TRBJ1-1; TRBD1 is a possible D gene (6 bases). V was trimmed by 6 bases and J by 1 base, leaving 18 bases between them. Germline V gene sequence: CDR1 MNHEY, CDR2 SMNVEV (reference sequence). The CDR3 contains 16 residues. DNA of the CDR3: TGTGCCAGCAGCCGTACCGGTCAGGGGAGGAACACTGAAGCTTTCTTT. It yields the protein CASSRTGQGRNTEAFF.

The chain carries TRBV18 and TRBJ1-5, with D possibly TRBD1 on 5 matching bases. Trimming pared 6 bases from V and 7 bases from J, leaving 16 bases between. The CDR3 has 14 residues. CDR1 KGHSH and CDR2 LQKENI come from the germline V gene. The CDR3 DNA follows: TGTGCCAGCTCGCTTCTCCAGGGTGGCCAGCCCCAGCATTTT. It is translated as CASSLLQGGQPQHF. The variable domain in full, completed from reference TRBV18 and TRBJ1-5, reads NAGVMQNPRHLVRRRGQEARLRCSPMKGHSHVYWYRQLPEEGLKFMVYLQKENIIDESGMPKERFSAEFPKEGPSILRIQQVVRGDSAAYFCASSLLQGGQPQHFGDGTRLSIL.

V and J are TRBV27 and TRBJ1-1; tentatively, D is TRBD1 (6 bases). Per the germline V gene, CDR1 is MNHEY and CDR2 is SMNVEV (reference sequence). The CDR3 contains 13 residues. V was shortened by 8 bases and J by 4 bases, with 14 bases between the two germline ends. The CDR3 DNA reads as TGTGCCAGCGGCACGACAGGTATCACTGAAGCTTTCTTT. Its translation: CASGTTGITEAFF.

This clone was counted once. V and J are TRBV4-3 and TRBJ2-7; tentatively, D is TRBD2 (6 bases). The CDR3 totals 15 residues. Germline CDR1 LGHNA, CDR2 YSLEER. V was trimmed by 0 bases and J by 5 bases, leaving 14 bases between them. The CDR3 spells CASSQDLRGYDEQYF. The CDR3 nucleotides read TGCGCCAGCAGCCAAGACCTCCGGGGGTATGACGAGCAGTACTTC.

The J gene is TRBJ1-4, the V gene TRBV19; D gene unclear. V was clipped by 9 bases and J by 3 bases, with 8 bases between them. This CDR3 comprises 12 residues. Germline V gives CDR1 LNHDA, CDR2 SQIVND (reference sequence). CDR3: CASSRSNEKLFF. CDR3 nucleotide sequence: TGTGCCAGCTCGAGGTCTAATGAAAAACTGTTTTTT.

The chain recombines TRBV7-3 with TRBJ1-1; TRBD1 is a possible D gene (6 bases). Germline CDR1 and CDR2: SGHTA and FQGTGA. CDR3 size: 15 residues. With 3 bases removed from V and 1 base from J, the gap between germline ends came to 12 bases. The CDR3 DNA is TGTGCCAGCAGCTTTCAGGCAGGGGCGAACACTGAAGCTTTCTTT. It specifies CASSFQAGANTEAFF.

This clone appeared a single time. Its ends do not fully match the called genes, so a read error is possible. At the DNA level, this CDR3 is encoded by other sequences in the same sample as well. This rearrangement joins TRBV7-2 to TRBJ2-3, with 7 positions matching TRBD2. The germline V gene encodes CDR1 SGHTA and CDR2 FQGNSA. The CDR3 runs to 11 residues. CDR3 amino acids: CASSSGTTVAF. The CDR3 DNA is TGTGCCAGCAGCTCTGGGACTACTGTCGCTTTT.

The chain combines TRBV28 with TRBJ2-2; D call uncertain. V was clipped by 6 bases and J by 0 bases, with 11 bases between them. Germline assignment: CDR1 MDHEN and CDR2 SYDVKM. CDR3 length: 15 amino acids. CDR3 coding DNA: TGTGCCAGCAGGCTAACTCAAGCGAACACCGGGGAGCTGTTTTTT. It translates to CASRLTQANTGELFF.

V usage is TRBV6-5 and J usage is TRBJ1-2; 8 bases align to TRBD1. This CDR3 region has 15 residues. V lost 2 bases, J lost 6 bases, and 8 bases stayed unmatched. The V gene's germline CDR1 is MNHEY and CDR2 SVGAGI. The CDR3 reads CASSYESGGVDGYTF. The CDR3 nucleotides are TGTGCCAGCAGTTACGAATCAGGGGGCGTGGATGGCTACACCTTC.

The rearrangement links TRBV7-8 to TRBJ1-1; TRBD1 might be the D (5 bases). Germline assignment: CDR1 SGHVS and CDR2 FQNEAQ. There are 14 residues in the CDR3. Trimming removed 6 bases at V and 5 bases at J, with 16 bases between. The DNA for the CDR3 is TGTGCCAGCAGGCCTCAGGGAGGTAAGACTGAAGCTTTCTTT. Translating gives CASRPQGGKTEAFF.

V usage is TRBV6-1 and J usage is TRBJ2-7; 9 bases agree with TRBD2. This CDR3 contains 18 residues. With V trimmed by 4 bases and J by 0 bases, 13 bases remained unmatched. CDR1 and CDR2 (germline): MNHNS, SASEGT. The CDR3 bases are TGTGCCAGCAGTGTAGAGGGCACTAGCGGGCTTCACTCCTACGAGCAGTACTTC. Translating gives CASSVEGTSGLHSYEQYF.

The V and J genes are TRBV5-4 and TRBJ2-1, with a weak D call TRBD2 (7 bases). V lost 0 bases and J 4 bases, leaving 14 bases between the germline ends. CDR3 length: 16 amino acids. The V gene's germline CDR1 is SGHNT and CDR2 YYREEE (reference sequence). The CDR3 sequence is CASSLGSGGAYNEQFF. The CDR3 DNA sequence: TGTGCCAGCAGCTTGGGGTCGGGGGGCGCTTACAATGAGCAGTTCTTC. The variable domain in full, completed from reference TRBV5-4 and TRBJ2-1, reads ETGVTQSPTHLIKTRGQQVTLRCSSQSGHNTVSWYQQALGQGPQFIFQYYREEENGRGNFPPRFSGLQFPNYSSELNVNALELDDSALYLCASSLGSGGAYNEQFFGPGTRLTVL.

V usage is TRBV9 and J usage is TRBJ2-1; 8 bases agree with TRBD2. J lost 0 bases, V lost 3 bases, and 5 bases had no gene match. Per germline, CDR1 SGDLS and CDR2 YYNGEE. The CDR3 contains 16 residues. CDR3 loop: CASSAGGTSSYNEQFF. The DNA for the CDR3 is TGTGCCAGCAGCGCCGGTGGGACTAGCTCCTACAATGAGCAGTTCTTC. The full variable domain, completed using reference TRBV9 and TRBJ2-1, is DSGVTQTPKHLITATGQRVTLRCSPRSGDLSVYWYQQSLDQGLQFLIQYYNGEERAKGNILERFSAQQFPDLHSELNLSSLELGDSALYFCASSAGGTSSYNEQFFGPGTRLTVL.

The CDR3, as DNA: TGTGCCAGCAGCTTAGAATGGGAGGACAGGAACATTCAGTACTTC. Amino acid sequence: CASSLEWEDRNIQYF. The V call is TRBV7-8, the J call TRBJ2-4; possibly TRBD1 for D (7 bases). The germline CDR1 and CDR2 sequences are SGHVS and FQNEAQ. The CDR3 totals 15 residues. V lost 1 base and J 7 bases, leaving 14 bases between the germline ends.

The sample holds one count of this clone. V and J are TRBV4-1 and TRBJ2-3; 12 bases align to TRBD2. The J segment lost 2 bases and the V segment lost 1 base, leaving 4 bases of the junction unmatched. Germline V gene sequence: CDR1 MGHRA, CDR2 YSYEKL. This CDR3 comprises 17 residues. CDR3 protein: CASSQGPSGRATDTQYF. For the CDR3, the DNA is TGCGCCAGCAGCCAAGGTCCTAGCGGGAGGGCCACAGATACGCAGTATTTT.

This clone showed up just a few times. V and J are TRBV6-5 and TRBJ1-5; 9 nucleotides match TRBD1. V shed 6 bases and J 4 bases; nucleotides not matched to a gene: 7. Germline V gives CDR1 MNHEY, CDR2 SVGAGI. The CDR3 length is 15 residues. The CDR3 reads CASSEGQGGNQPQHF. CDR3 DNA sequence: TGTGCCAGCAGCGAGGGACAGGGCGGAAATCAGCCCCAGCATTTT.

This chain joins TRBV4-3 and TRBJ2-1, with 9 positions matching TRBD2. CDR1 and CDR2 from the germline V gene are LGHNA and YSLEER. The CDR3 is 17 amino acids. J gave up 4 bases and V 0 bases, and 7 bases lay outside the gene matches. CDR3 sequence reads: CASSQDSIAGDYNEQFF. The CDR3 DNA reads as TGCGCCAGCAGCCAAGATTCCATAGCGGGGGATTACAATGAGCAGTTCTTC.

This clone occurred a few times. The J gene is TRBJ1-2, the V gene TRBV4-1; no firm D call. The CDR3 extends over 14 amino acids. Germline loops: CDR1 MGHRA, CDR2 YSYEKL. The V end lost 1 base, the J end lost 2 bases, and 8 bases lay between the germline ends. Written as DNA, the CDR3 is TGCGCCAGCAGCCAAGCAACAGAGAACTATGGCTACACCTTC. Its translation is CASSQATENYGYTF.

This rearrangement joins TRBV7-6 to TRBJ1-1, with TRBD1 matching 8 bases. The length of the CDR3 is 19 residues. V lost 4 bases and J lost 1; bases outside the gene matches: 17. CDR1 is SGHVS, CDR2 FNYEAQ, per germline. CDR3 in amino acids: CASSSDNFGRGLRNTEAFF. The DNA for the CDR3 is TGTGCCAGCAGCTCCGATAATTTCGGCAGGGGGCTTAGGAACACTGAAGCTTTCTTT.

The chain carries TRBV7-2 and TRBJ2-7, with D perhaps TRBD1 (6 bases). Germline loops: CDR1 SGHTA, CDR2 FQGNSA. V was clipped by 2 bases and J by 2 bases, with 13 bases between them. This CDR3 has 15 residues. CDR3 sequence reads: CASSLSSDRTYEQYF. The CDR3 DNA reads TGTGCCAGCAGCTTAAGTTCCGACAGGACCTACGAGCAGTACTTC.

CDR3 loop: CASSKDRAPSYEQYF. As DNA, the CDR3 is TGTGCCAGCAGCAAAGACAGGGCCCCCTCCTACGAGCAGTACTTC. The chain couples TRBV5-6 to TRBJ2-7; the match to TRBD1 covers 7 bases. Per germline, CDR1 SGHDT and CDR2 YYEEEE. Trimming cost V 4 bases and J 0 bases; bases outside gene matches: 7. The CDR3 has 15 residues.

The chain links TRBV28 to TRBJ2-7, with 7 bases aligning to TRBD2. V trimming: 5 bases; J trimming: 4 bases; junction bases outside the gene matches: 5. Germline values: CDR1 MDHEN, CDR2 SYDVKM. The length of the CDR3 is 13 residues. CDR3 in DNA: TGTGCCAGCAGTGCCCTAGCGGAGTACGAGCAGTACTTC. Protein sequence: CASSALAEYEQYF.